Below, one T cell receptor (beta chain) is given with its context. Its antigen remains unknown. A multiplex PCR was run with 60 Vbeta primers and 13 Jbeta primers. Profiled with immunoSEQ multiplex PCR; TCRdb holds only in-frame clones, not every one. The sample yields around 99,000 clones, over 75% seen once. The CDR3 runs 15 residues. V shed 2 bases, J shed 4 bases, and the junction held 5 bases outside the gene matches. Germline V gene sequence: CDR1 LGHNA, CDR2 YNFKEQ. These data come from a study of cytomegalovirus exposure and HLA in healthy donors. Study background: Findings of an earlier analysis included roughly 120 million unique TCR beta sequences from around 180 million T cells. Just over 80% of 350 to 400 genotyped donors fell in the Caucasian-associated ancestry cluster.

Notes on the study in general: The likely origin of a cluster of highly shared sequence variants was a sequencing artifact. About 87% or about 30% of the time was how often most TCR beta V segments were productive, according to an earlier analysis.

Sequencing was done on a sample of PBMCs. The chain uses TRBV4-2 and TRBJ1-5, with 7 bases that match TRBD1. This clonotype was obtained from a male donor in good health and CMV-seronegative. The CDR3 nucleotides read TGTGCCAGCAGCCAAACCGGGACAGATAATCAGCCCCAGCATTTT. Translation: CASSQTGTDNQPQHF.